This is a list of T cell receptor beta chains from one sample in a study of shared T cell receptors in the human thymus. Profiling relied on immunoSEQ multiplex PCR, and the TCRdb table lists in-frame clones only, not all of them. The sample lists over 650,000 clones; 70% to 90% were seen once. Another study also made use of these data, one on human thymus T cells.

Sample: thymocytes. These TCRs come from a boy under two years old with a congenital heart defect. Both conserved end residues are trimmed from each CDR3. Each record gives: V gene, J gene, CDR3 protein.

TRBV28	TRBJ2-7	ASSGTPPREQY
TRBV7-2	TRBJ2-7	ASSLASGGSFSYEQY
TRBV5-1	TRBJ1-1	ASSLGGQFEAF
TRBV28	TRBJ1-5	ASSLISGSDNQPQH
TRBV29-1	TRBJ2-7	SAAGTSGSYEQY
TRBV14	TRBJ2-1	ASSPGTSGDNEQF
TRBV6-6	TRBJ1-6	ASSSHDRFHSPLH
TRBV4-3	TRBJ1-4	ASRGREEENEKLF
TRBV15	TRBJ2-2	ATNPGSNTGELF
TRBV4-1	TRBJ2-7	ASSRDSGSTYEQY
TRBV23-1	TRBJ1-6	ARISYSNSPLH
TRBV6-6	TRBJ1-6	ASSYSRSPLH
TRBV6-1	TRBJ1-5	ASTYDREGNQPQH
TRBV4-1	TRBJ1-5	ASSQDRRSNQPQH
TRBV7-8	TRBJ2-6	ASRPLDGRGTLT
TRBV6-6	TRBJ2-7	ASSCHGGRPYEQY
TRBV28	TRBJ1-2	AASGTAFFNYGYT
TRBV7-3	TRBJ2-5	ASSLNPPKDRKDQETQY
TRBV9	TRBJ2-1	ASSGFPGEQF
TRBV11-2	TRBJ2-7	ASSLLAGPPYEQY
TRBV27	TRBJ1-1	ASSLRGQGWTEAF
TRBV28	TRBJ2-1	ASTYRDRTYNEQF
TRBV6-5	TRBJ2-5	ASSYLDSSGQETQY
TRBV7-6	TRBJ2-7	ASSLAPGGNEQY
TRBV4-2	TRBJ1-5	ASSQELNQPQH
TRBV28	TRBJ2-7	ASSRFLWRDLYEQY
TRBV14	TRBJ1-4	ASSRLRGGNEKLF
TRBV5-4	TRBJ2-7	ASSSEIGIGAGEVIYEQY
TRBV9	TRBJ2-4	ASSESGTGDGGKNIQY